Shown below are 8 T cell receptor beta chains from a single sample sequenced in a study of blood T cell repertoires in COVID-19. Produced via immunoSEQ multiplex PCR; TCRdb's table is partial and in-frame only. The sample consists of over 400,000 clones, about 88% of them appearing once. What was sequenced was PBMCs or T cells enriched from blood (not recorded which). These receptors all come from a woman aged 55-70 years who had recovered from COVID-19.

The V call is TRBV6-4, the J call TRBJ2-1, with 14 positions matching TRBD2. After removal of 4 bases from V and 7 bases from J, the junction contained 3 bases not matched to a gene. The germline V gene has CDR1 MRHNA and CDR2 SNTAGT. This CDR3 is built from 15 residues. The CDR3 here is CASSGLAGGPNEQFF. The CDR3 region has the DNA TGTGCCAGCAGTGGACTAGCGGGGGGGCCTAATGAGCAGTTCTTC.

The genes are TRBV6-5 and TRBJ2-1; a possible D gene is TRBD1 (6 bases). The germline V gene has CDR1 MNHEY and CDR2 SVGAGI. This CDR3 has 12 amino acids. Trimming cost V 6 bases and J 6 bases, with 9 bases left between them. The CDR3 DNA sequence: TGTGCCAGCAGAACAGGGATCAATGAGCAGTTCTTC. Its translation is CASRTGINEQFF.

The chain carries TRBV6-2 or TRBV6-3 and TRBJ2-3; TRBD2 agrees at 7 bases. Per the germline V gene, CDR1 is MNHEY and CDR2 is SVGEGT. With V trimmed by 2 bases and J by 6 bases, 11 bases remained unmatched. The CDR3 runs to 16 residues. CDR3 sequence (DNA): TGTGCCAGCAGTTACGGACTAGACCACCCACCCGATACGCAGTATTTT. Protein product: CASSYGLDHPPDTQYF.

The chain carries TRBV6-5 and TRBJ2-5, with D perhaps matching TRBD1 (6 bases). The CDR3 has 15 amino acids. The V and J ends lost 0 bases and 1 base respectively, with 9 bases between them. Germline V gene sequence: CDR1 MNHEY, CDR2 SVGAGI. The CDR3: CASSYSTGPQETQYF. The CDR3 bases are TGTGCCAGCAGTTACTCTACAGGGCCCCAAGAGACCCAGTACTTC.

The chain is built from TRBV18 and TRBJ1-1; maybe TRBD1 (6 bases). The V end was cut by 3 bases, the J end by 1 base, with 12 bases between. CDR1 KGHSH and CDR2 LQKENI come from the germline V gene. The CDR3 consists of 15 residues. The CDR3 sequence is CASSPTPTGNTEAFF. In DNA, the CDR3 is TGTGCCAGCTCACCCACCCCGACAGGGAACACTGAAGCTTTCTTT.

The chain uses TRBV19 and TRBJ2-1, with 9 positions matching TRBD2. V lost 9 bases to trimming and J lost 6 bases; unmatched junction nucleotides: 12. Germline CDR1 LNHDA, CDR2 SQIVND (reference sequence). The CDR3 contains 15 residues. CDR3 DNA: TGTGCCAGCAGCACCGGGACTAGCATGACCAATGAGCAGTTCTTC. Translated, it gives CASSTGTSMTNEQFF.

In its sample, this clone was seen once. The CDR3 bases are TGTGCCAGCAGCTTGGGGCCCCCGGGCTCTGGAAACACCATATATTTT. It codes for CASSLGPPGSGNTIYF. This chain uses TRBV5-6 with TRBJ1-3; D call uncertain. Trimming cost V 0 bases and J 0 bases, with 10 bases left between them. Germline V gives CDR1 SGHDT, CDR2 YYEEEE. The CDR3 extends over 16 amino acids.

V is TRBV5-3 and J is TRBJ1-2, with TRBD1 matching over 7 bases. TRBV5-3 is an open reading frame whose function is uncertain. This CDR3 is built from 16 residues. V dropped 4 bases and J dropped 5; count of bases not matched to a gene: 14. The CDR3 nucleotides read TGTGCCAGAAGCCAGCATCGACAGGGCTCCCTTTATGGCTACACCTTC. It specifies CARSQHRQGSLYGYTF.